The rows below give T cell receptor beta chains drawn from one sample of a study of radiotherapy plus CTLA-4 blockade in lung cancer. Profiling relied on immunoSEQ multiplex PCR, and the TCRdb table lists in-frame clones only, not all of them. Altogether some 30,000 clones are present, roughly three quarters being singletons, with the ten largest covering 16%. The starting material was peripheral blood, obtained from a patient treated with radiotherapy plus ipilimumab. The receptor set was obtained from a human donor with non-small cell lung cancer that progressed on radiotherapy plus ipilimumab. The CDR3 runs from the conserved cysteine through the conserved F or W. The D gene is left open where the match is weak. A row's size may be missing; if present it is once, few, many or a size class.

j_gene: TRBJ2-2; d_gene: .; abundance: once; v_gene: TRBV5-4; CDR3nt: TGTGCCAGCAGCTTGGGGGCAGACGGGGAGCTGTTTTTT; CDR3aa: CASSLGADGELFF
j_gene: TRBJ2-7; d_gene: TRBD2; abundance: once; v_gene: TRBV7-6; CDR3nt: TGTGCCAGCAGCTTGGCGGGTGGACTAGCGGGCGGGGACGAGCAGTACTTC; CDR3aa: CASSLAGGLAGGDEQYF
j_gene: TRBJ2-1; d_gene: .; abundance: .; v_gene: TRBV6-5; CDR3nt: TGTGCCAGCAGTTCCCCCTTAGACATCCACAATGAGCAGTTCTTC; CDR3aa: CASSSPLDIHNEQFF
j_gene: TRBJ2-3; d_gene: TRBD2; abundance: .; v_gene: TRBV9; CDR3nt: TGTGCCAGCAGCGTGACTAGCGGGAGGTCAGATACGCAGTATTTT; CDR3aa: CASSVTSGRSDTQYF
j_gene: TRBJ1-4; d_gene: TRBD1; abundance: .; v_gene: TRBV4-2; CDR3nt: TGTGCCAGCAGCCAAGATTGGCGGCAGGGGGGAGAAAAACTGTTTTTT; CDR3aa: CASSQDWRQGGEKLFF
j_gene: TRBJ1-1; d_gene: .; abundance: .; v_gene: TRBV5-1; CDR3nt: TGCGCCAGCAGCCCCCAGGGATTGTTCGGGGCCACTGAAGCTTTCTTT; CDR3aa: CASSPQGLFGATEAFF
j_gene: TRBJ2-7; d_gene: .; abundance: .; v_gene: TRBV5-4; CDR3nt: TGTGCCAGCAGCTTAGGGTACGAGCAGTACTTC; CDR3aa: CASSLGYEQYF
j_gene: TRBJ2-7; d_gene: TRBD1; abundance: .; v_gene: TRBV28; CDR3nt: TGTGCCAGCAGTGCCGGACAGGGGCCCCACGAGCAGTACTTC; CDR3aa: CASSAGQGPHEQYF
j_gene: TRBJ2-5; d_gene: .; abundance: .; v_gene: TRBV27; CDR3nt: TGTGCCAGCAGTTTCAGCCTAGCGACCTCGCAAGAGACCCAGTACTTC; CDR3aa: CASSFSLATSQETQYF
j_gene: TRBJ2-1; d_gene: TRBD2; abundance: few; v_gene: TRBV10-3; CDR3nt: TGTGCCATCAGTGTCTCGGGGGGTGCTACGTCCAACAATGAGCAGTTCTTC; CDR3aa: CAISVSGGATSNNEQFF
j_gene: TRBJ2-7; d_gene: .; abundance: .; v_gene: TRBV5-8; CDR3nt: TGTGCCAGCACCCCGGAGGAGATCGAGCAGTACTTC; CDR3aa: CASTPEEIEQYF
j_gene: TRBJ2-1; d_gene: TRBD2; abundance: .; v_gene: TRBV28; CDR3nt: TGTGCCAGCAGTGGGACCGGGACTAGCTGGGGCAATGAGCAGTTCTTC; CDR3aa: CASSGTGTSWGNEQFF
j_gene: TRBJ2-7; d_gene: .; abundance: .; v_gene: TRBV5-1; CDR3nt: TGCGCCAGCAGCCCGACGGGCCAGGGCTACGAGCAGTACTTC; CDR3aa: CASSPTGQGYEQYF
j_gene: TRBJ2-1; d_gene: .; abundance: .; v_gene: TRBV11-1; CDR3nt: TGTGCCAGCAGGCGCGGCCAGACCCTGTACAATGAGCAGTTCTTC; CDR3aa: CASRRGQTLYNEQFF
j_gene: TRBJ1-5; d_gene: TRBD1; abundance: .; v_gene: TRBV7-9; CDR3nt: TGTGCCAGCAGCTTACAACAGGGGAAGCCCCAGCATTTT; CDR3aa: CASSLQQGKPQHF
j_gene: TRBJ1-2; d_gene: .; abundance: few; v_gene: TRBV7-8; CDR3nt: TGTGCCAGCAGCCCCAGGACCGATATTAGCTATGGCTACACCTTC; CDR3aa: CASSPRTDISYGYTF
j_gene: TRBJ1-5; d_gene: .; abundance: .; v_gene: TRBV4-2; CDR3nt: TGTGCCAGCAGCCAAAAACCCAATCAGCCCCAGCATTTT; CDR3aa: CASSQKPNQPQHF
j_gene: TRBJ1-2; d_gene: .; abundance: few; v_gene: TRBV6-5; CDR3nt: TGTGCCAGCAGTTATTTAAGGGTATCGGACTATGGCTACACCTTC; CDR3aa: CASSYLRVSDYGYTF
j_gene: TRBJ2-1; d_gene: .; abundance: .; v_gene: TRBV10-3; CDR3nt: TGTGCCATCAGTCCTTCTATGAGCTCCTACAATGAGCAGTTCTTC; CDR3aa: CAISPSMSSYNEQFF
j_gene: TRBJ1-5; d_gene: TRBD1; abundance: .; v_gene: TRBV6-5; CDR3nt: TGTGTCACTCGGAGGACAGGGACTAGCAATCAGCCCCAGCATTTT; CDR3aa: CVTRRTGTSNQPQHF
j_gene: TRBJ1-4; d_gene: TRBD1; abundance: .; v_gene: TRBV6-1; CDR3nt: TGTGCCAGCAGTTCGGGACAGGGGGCTGAAAAACTGTTTTTT; CDR3aa: CASSSGQGAEKLFF
j_gene: TRBJ2-1; d_gene: .; abundance: .; v_gene: TRBV6-5; CDR3nt: TGTGCCAGCAGTTACTTGGGGCGCGAGCAGTTCTTC; CDR3aa: CASSYLGREQFF
j_gene: TRBJ2-1; d_gene: .; abundance: .; v_gene: TRBV7-9; CDR3nt: TGTGCCAGCAGCGCGACGGGGGAGTCCTACAATGAGCAGTTCTTC; CDR3aa: CASSATGESYNEQFF
j_gene: TRBJ2-5; d_gene: .; abundance: .; v_gene: TRBV13; CDR3nt: TGTGCCAGCAGCTTAGATGGGGGCCTCCAAGAGACCCAGTACTTC; CDR3aa: CASSLDGGLQETQYF
j_gene: TRBJ1-5; d_gene: TRBD1; abundance: .; v_gene: TRBV19; CDR3nt: TGTGCCAGTAGTACAACAGGGGGCGACCAGCCCCAGCATTTT; CDR3aa: CASSTTGGDQPQHF
j_gene: TRBJ1-1; d_gene: .; abundance: .; v_gene: TRBV5-8; CDR3nt: TGTGCCAGCAGCTTGCGATCAAGGGGGAACACTGAAGCTTTCTTT; CDR3aa: CASSLRSRGNTEAFF
j_gene: TRBJ1-1; d_gene: TRBD1; abundance: .; v_gene: TRBV11-3; CDR3nt: TGTGCCAGCAGCTTAGATTGGACAGGGGGCAGGGGAAACACTGAAGCTTTCTTT; CDR3aa: CASSLDWTGGRGNTEAFF